Each of the 9 T cell receptor beta chains below was sequenced from the same sample in a study of high-grade serous ovarian cancer treatment subgroups. Here immunoSEQ multiplex PCR was the method, and the copy in TCRdb shows in-frame clones only, minus some. The sample yields roughly 3,600 clones, 68% seen once. The tumor samples were collected prior to definitive surgery or chemotherapy. The specimen sequenced was tumor tissue. The receptors come from a human donor with high-grade serous ovarian cancer.

The chain employs TRBV7-8 and TRBJ1-2; D is undetermined. The germline V and J ends were trimmed by 6 bases and 0 bases, with 11 bases remaining between them. CDR1 and CDR2 (germline): SGHVS, FQNEAQ. The CDR3 has 14 residues. The CDR3 reads CASSKDATNYGYTF. Here the CDR3 DNA reads TGTGCCAGCAGTAAAGATGCGACTAACTATGGCTACACCTTC.

This chain links TRBV18 with TRBJ2-1; TRBD1 aligns across 9 bases. Germline trimming cut 6 bases from V and 0 bases from J; bases unmatched to any gene: 3. Germline assignment: CDR1 KGHSH and CDR2 LQKENI. There are 15 residues in the CDR3. The CDR3 sequence: CASSGQGGSYNEQFF. The CDR3 nucleotides read TGTGCCAGCTCGGGACAGGGAGGCTCCTACAATGAGCAGTTCTTC.

CDR3 coding DNA: TGCAGCGTTGTTGGCGGCCTCGCCTATGGCTACACCTTC. Its protein is CSVVGGLAYGYTF. The V call is TRBV29-1, the J call TRBJ1-2; D is undetermined. Germline CDR1 reads SQVTM; CDR2 reads ANQGSEA. Trimming took 4 bases from V and 4 from J, leaving 13 bases between them. CDR3 size: 13 residues.

This clone rates as large (0.1 to 1%). CDR3 residues: CASSHGTGGYTF. The CDR3 DNA is TGCGCCAGCAGCCACGGGACGGGAGGCTACACCTTC. The chain recombines TRBV5-1 with TRBJ1-2; possible D gene TRBD1, 5 bases. The V gene lost 4 bases and the J gene lost 8 bases, with 12 bases spanning the gap. In germline, CDR1 is SGHRS, CDR2 YFSETQ. The CDR3 consists of 12 residues.

The table lists this clone with a few counts. The gene calls are TRBV28 and TRBJ1-1, with 8 nucleotides matching TRBD1. CDR1 and CDR2 (germline): MDHEN, SYDVKM. The CDR3 is 12 residues long. The trim removed 7 bases at V and 5 bases at J, leaving 3 bases unmatched. Here the CDR3 reads CASNYRGTEAFF. The CDR3 DNA is TGTGCCAGCAATTACAGGGGGACTGAAGCTTTCTTT.

The sample holds one count of this clone. The rearrangement links TRBV20-1 to TRBJ1-2; D remains unclear. Per germline, CDR1 DFQATT and CDR2 SNEGSKA (reference sequence). Deletions cut 5 bases from V and 5 bases from J, with 9 bases between. The CDR3 is 11 residues long. The CDR3 nucleotides read TGCAGTGCTGGGTCGAATTATGGCTACACCTTC. Amino acid sequence: CSAGSNYGYTF.

This clone turned up a few times. V is TRBV9 and J is TRBJ1-1, with TRBD1 matching 8 bases. The length of the CDR3 is 18 residues. V was pared by 1 base and J by 5 bases, with 16 bases of the junction left unmatched. CDR1 SGDLS and CDR2 YYNGEE come from the germline V gene. In DNA, the CDR3 is TGTGCCAGCAGCGTATGGGATTGGGGGACAGGTGTTCGTACTGAAGCTTTCTTT. It is translated as CASSVWDWGTGVRTEAFF.

The rearrangement links TRBV4-1 to TRBJ2-2, with TRBD1 identical over 7 bases. Germline values: CDR1 MGHRA, CDR2 YSYEKL. Trimming removed 6 bases from V and 0 bases from J; junction bases left unmatched: 4. CDR3 length equals 15 residues. The CDR3 sequence: CASRRGTANTGELFF. Here the CDR3 DNA reads TGCGCCAGCAGAAGGGGGACAGCGAACACCGGGGAGCTGTTTTTT.

This chain joins TRBV25-1 and TRBJ2-3; D perhaps matches TRBD2 (6 bases). V was pared by 8 bases and J by 3 bases, with 15 bases between. The CDR3 runs 14 residues. CDR1 MGHDK and CDR2 SYGVNS come from the germline V gene. CDR3 amino acids: CASGGGLWTDTQYF. CDR3 nucleotide sequence: TGTGCCAGCGGTGGGGGGTTGTGGACAGATACGCAGTATTTT.